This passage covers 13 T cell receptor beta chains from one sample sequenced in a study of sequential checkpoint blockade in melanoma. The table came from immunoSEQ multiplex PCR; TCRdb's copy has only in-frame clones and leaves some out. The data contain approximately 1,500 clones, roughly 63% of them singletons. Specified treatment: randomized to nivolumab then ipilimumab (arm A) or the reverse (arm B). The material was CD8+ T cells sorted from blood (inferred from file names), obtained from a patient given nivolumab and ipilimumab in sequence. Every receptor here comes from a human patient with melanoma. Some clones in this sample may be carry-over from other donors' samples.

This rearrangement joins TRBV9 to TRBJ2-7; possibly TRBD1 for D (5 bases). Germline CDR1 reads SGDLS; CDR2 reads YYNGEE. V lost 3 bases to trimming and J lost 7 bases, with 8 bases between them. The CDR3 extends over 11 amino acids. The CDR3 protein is CASSDTGEQYF. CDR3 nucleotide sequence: TGTGCCAGCAGCGACACAGGAGAGCAGTACTTC. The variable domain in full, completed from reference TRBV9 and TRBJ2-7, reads DSGVTQTPKHLITATGQRVTLRCSPRSGDLSVYWYQQSLDQGLQFLIQYYNGEERAKGNILERFSAQQFPDLHSELNLSSLELGDSALYFCASSDTGEQYFGPGTRLTVT.

The CDR3 DNA follows: TGTGCCATCAGTGAGGGGGGGGTGCGCTATGGCTACACCTTC. As protein: CAISEGGVRYGYTF. The rearrangement joins TRBV10-3 to TRBJ1-2, with D possibly being TRBD1 (5 bases). The CDR3 has 14 amino acids. Germline assignment: CDR1 ENHRY and CDR2 SYGVKD. V shed 2 bases and J shed 4 bases, with 11 bases lying between them.

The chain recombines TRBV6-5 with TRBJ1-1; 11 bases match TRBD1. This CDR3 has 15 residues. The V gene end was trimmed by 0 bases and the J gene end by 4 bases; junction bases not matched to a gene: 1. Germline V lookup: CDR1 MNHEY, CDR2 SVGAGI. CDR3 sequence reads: CASSYSGTGGTEAFF. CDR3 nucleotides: TGTGCCAGCAGTTACTCCGGGACAGGGGGCACTGAAGCTTTCTTT.

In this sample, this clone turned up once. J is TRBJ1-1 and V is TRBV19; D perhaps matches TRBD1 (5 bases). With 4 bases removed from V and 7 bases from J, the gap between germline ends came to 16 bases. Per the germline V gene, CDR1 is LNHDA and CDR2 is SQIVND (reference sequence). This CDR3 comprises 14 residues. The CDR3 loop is CASSTGREFDEAFF. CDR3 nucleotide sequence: TGTGCCAGTAGTACTGGCAGGGAATTCGATGAAGCTTTCTTT.

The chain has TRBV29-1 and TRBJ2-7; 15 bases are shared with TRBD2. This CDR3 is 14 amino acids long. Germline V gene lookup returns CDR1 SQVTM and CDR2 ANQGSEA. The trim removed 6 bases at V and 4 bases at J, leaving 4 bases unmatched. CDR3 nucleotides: TGCAGCGTCGCGGGACTAGCGGGGGGTTACGAGCAGTACTTC. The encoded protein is CSVAGLAGGYEQYF.

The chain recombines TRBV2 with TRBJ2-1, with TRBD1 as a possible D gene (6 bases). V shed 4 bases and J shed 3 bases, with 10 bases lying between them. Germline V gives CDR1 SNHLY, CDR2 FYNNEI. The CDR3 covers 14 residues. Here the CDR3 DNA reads TGTGCCAGCAGTGGTCAGGGGAACTACAATGAGCAGTTCTTC. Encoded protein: CASSGQGNYNEQFF.

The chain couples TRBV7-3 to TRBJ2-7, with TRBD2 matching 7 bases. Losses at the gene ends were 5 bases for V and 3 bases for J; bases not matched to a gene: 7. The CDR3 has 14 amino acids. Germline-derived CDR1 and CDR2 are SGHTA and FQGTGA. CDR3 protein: CASSQGGGNYEQYF. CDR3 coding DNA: TGTGCCAGCAGCCAAGGCGGGGGAAACTACGAGCAGTACTTC.

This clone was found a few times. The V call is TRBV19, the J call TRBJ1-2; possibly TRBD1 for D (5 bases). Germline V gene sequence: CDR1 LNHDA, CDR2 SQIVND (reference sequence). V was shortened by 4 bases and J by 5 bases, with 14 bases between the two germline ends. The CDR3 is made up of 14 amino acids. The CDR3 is CASSTRGEGYGYTF. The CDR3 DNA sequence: TGTGCCAGTAGTACCCGTGGGGAGGGGTATGGCTACACCTTC.

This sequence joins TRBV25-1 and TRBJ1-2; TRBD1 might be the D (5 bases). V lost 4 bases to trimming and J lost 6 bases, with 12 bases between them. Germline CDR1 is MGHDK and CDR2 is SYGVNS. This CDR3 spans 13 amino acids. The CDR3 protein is CASSGQPSDGYTF. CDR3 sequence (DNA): TGTGCCAGCAGTGGACAGCCCTCTGATGGCTACACCTTC.

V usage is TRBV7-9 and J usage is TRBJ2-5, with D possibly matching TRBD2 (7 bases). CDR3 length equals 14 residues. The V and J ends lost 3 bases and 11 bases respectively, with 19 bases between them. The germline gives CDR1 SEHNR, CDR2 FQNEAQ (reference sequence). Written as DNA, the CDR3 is TGTGCCAGCAGCTTCCGGCCCCGAGGGGGGGAGCAGTACTTC. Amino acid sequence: CASSFRPRGGEQYF.

CDR3 residues: CARARGQGHSNQPQHF. CDR3 bases: TGTGCCCGGGCCCGCGGACAGGGGCATAGCAATCAGCCCCAGCATTTT. This rearrangement joins TRBV11-3 to TRBJ1-5; the match to TRBD1 covers 9 bases. V was pared by 11 bases and J by 0 bases, with 11 bases of the junction left unmatched. The CDR3 has 16 residues. The germline CDR1 and CDR2 sequences are SGHNT and YENEEA.

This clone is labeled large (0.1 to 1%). CDR3 sequence reads: CASSQQDNMNTEAFF. CDR3 DNA sequence: TGTGCCAGCAGCCAGCAGGACAACATGAACACTGAAGCTTTCTTT. The gene calls are TRBV4-2 and TRBJ1-1; D may be TRBD1 (5 bases). This CDR3 contains 15 residues. Trimming cost V 3 bases and J 0 bases, with 11 bases left between them. Germline V gives CDR1 LGHNA, CDR2 YNFKEQ.

CDR3 amino acids: CASSEFAGASTDTQYF. In DNA, the CDR3 is TGTGCCAGCAGTGAATTTGCGGGGGCGAGCACAGATACGCAGTATTTT. The gene calls are TRBV6-1 and TRBJ2-3, with TRBD2 as a possible D gene (7 bases). The CDR3 contains 16 residues. CDR1 and CDR2 (germline): MNHNS, SASEGT. Trimming shortened V by 2 bases and J by 0 bases, and 12 bases separated the two germline ends.